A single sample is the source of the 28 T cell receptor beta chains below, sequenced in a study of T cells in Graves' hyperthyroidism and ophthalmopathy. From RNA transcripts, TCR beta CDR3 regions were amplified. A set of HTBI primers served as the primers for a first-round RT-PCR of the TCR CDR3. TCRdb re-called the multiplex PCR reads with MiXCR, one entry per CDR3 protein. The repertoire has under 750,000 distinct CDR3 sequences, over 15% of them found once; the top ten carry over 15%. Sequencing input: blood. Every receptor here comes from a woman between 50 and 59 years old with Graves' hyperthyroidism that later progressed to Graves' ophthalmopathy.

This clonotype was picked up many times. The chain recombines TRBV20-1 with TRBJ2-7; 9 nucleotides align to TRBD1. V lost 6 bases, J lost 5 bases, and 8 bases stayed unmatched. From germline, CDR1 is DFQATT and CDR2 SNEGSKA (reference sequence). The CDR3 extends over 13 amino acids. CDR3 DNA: TGCAGTGCCCTGACAGGGGGAGGACACGAGCAGTACTTC. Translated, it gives CSALTGGGHEQYF.

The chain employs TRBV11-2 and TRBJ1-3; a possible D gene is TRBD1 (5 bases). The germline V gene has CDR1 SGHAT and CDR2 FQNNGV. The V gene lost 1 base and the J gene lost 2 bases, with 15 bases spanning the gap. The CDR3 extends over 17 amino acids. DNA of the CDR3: TGTGCCAGCAGCTTAGCAGGGCCCCTTGGACCTGGAAACACCATATATTTT. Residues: CASSLAGPLGPGNTIYF.

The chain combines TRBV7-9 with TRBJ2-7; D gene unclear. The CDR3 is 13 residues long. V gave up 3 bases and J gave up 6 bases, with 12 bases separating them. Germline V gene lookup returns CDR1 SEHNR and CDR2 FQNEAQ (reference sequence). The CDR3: CASSFGSPLEQYF. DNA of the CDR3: TGTGCCAGCAGCTTTGGTAGCCCCCTCGAGCAGTACTTC.

The CDR3 region is CSVVTGGRETQYF. Written as DNA, the CDR3 is TGCAGCGTCGTGACAGGGGGCCGTGAGACCCAGTACTTC. The chain carries TRBV29-1 and TRBJ2-5; 10 positions agree with TRBD1. The V and J ends lost 6 bases and 5 bases, in that order; junction bases with no gene match: 6. The CDR3 loop spans 13 amino acids. Looked up from germline, CDR1 is SQVTM and CDR2 is ANQGSEA.

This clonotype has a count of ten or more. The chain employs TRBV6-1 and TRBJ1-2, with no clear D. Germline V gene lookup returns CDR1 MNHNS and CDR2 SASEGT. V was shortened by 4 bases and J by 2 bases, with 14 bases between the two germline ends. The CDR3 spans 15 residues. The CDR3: CASSVIGVRNYGYTF. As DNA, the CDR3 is TGTGCCAGCAGTGTAATAGGCGTCCGAAACTATGGCTACACCTTC.

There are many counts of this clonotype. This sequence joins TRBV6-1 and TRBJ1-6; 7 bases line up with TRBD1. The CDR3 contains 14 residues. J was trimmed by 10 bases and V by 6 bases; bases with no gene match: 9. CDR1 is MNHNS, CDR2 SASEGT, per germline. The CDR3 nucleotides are TGTGCCAGCAGGGTTACAGGGGAAGCATCACCCCTCCACTTT. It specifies CASRVTGEASPLHF.

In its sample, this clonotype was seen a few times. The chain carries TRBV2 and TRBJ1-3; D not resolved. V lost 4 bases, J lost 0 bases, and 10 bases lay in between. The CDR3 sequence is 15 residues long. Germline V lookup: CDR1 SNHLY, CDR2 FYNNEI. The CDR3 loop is CASSVGRSSGNTIYF. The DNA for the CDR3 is TGTGCCAGCAGTGTGGGCAGGAGCTCTGGAAACACCATATATTTT.

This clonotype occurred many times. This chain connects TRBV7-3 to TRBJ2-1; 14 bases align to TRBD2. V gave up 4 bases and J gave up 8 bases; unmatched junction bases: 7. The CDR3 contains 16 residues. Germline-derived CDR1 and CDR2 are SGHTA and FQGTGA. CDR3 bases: TGTGCCAGCAGCTGGGCGGGACTAGCGGGGGTTGATGAGCAGTTCTTC. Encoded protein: CASSWAGLAGVDEQFF.

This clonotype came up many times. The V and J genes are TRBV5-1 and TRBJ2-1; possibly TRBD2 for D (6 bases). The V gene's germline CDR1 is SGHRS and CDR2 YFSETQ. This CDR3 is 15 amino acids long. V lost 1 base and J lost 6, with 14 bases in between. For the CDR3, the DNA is TGCGCCAGCAGCTTGAGACTAGGTTCATCCAATGAGCAGTTCTTC. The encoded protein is CASSLRLGSSNEQFF.

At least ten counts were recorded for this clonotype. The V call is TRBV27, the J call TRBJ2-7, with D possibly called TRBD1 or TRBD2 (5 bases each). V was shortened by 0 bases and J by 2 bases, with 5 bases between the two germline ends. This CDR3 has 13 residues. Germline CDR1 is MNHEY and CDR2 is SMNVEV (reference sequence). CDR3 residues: CASSLSGAYEQYF. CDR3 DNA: TGTGCCAGCAGTTTATCGGGGGCCTACGAGCAGTACTTC.

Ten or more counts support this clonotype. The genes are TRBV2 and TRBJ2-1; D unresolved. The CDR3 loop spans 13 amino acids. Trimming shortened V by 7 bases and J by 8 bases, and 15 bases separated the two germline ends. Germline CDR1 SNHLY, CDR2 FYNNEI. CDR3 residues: CASTRHQIDEQFF. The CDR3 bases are TGTGCCAGCACTAGACATCAAATTGATGAGCAGTTCTTC.

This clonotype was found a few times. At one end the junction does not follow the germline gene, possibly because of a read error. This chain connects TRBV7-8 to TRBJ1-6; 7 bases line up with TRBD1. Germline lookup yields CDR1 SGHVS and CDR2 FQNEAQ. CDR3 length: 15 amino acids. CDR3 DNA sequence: TGTACCAGCAGTCCGCCCGGGACAGATCATTCACCCCTCCACTTT. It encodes CTSSPPGTDHSPLHF. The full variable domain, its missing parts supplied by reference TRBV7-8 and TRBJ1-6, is GAGVSQSPRYKVAKRGQDVALRCDPISGHVSLFWYQQALGQGPEFLTYFQNEAQLDKSGLPSDRFFAERPEGSVSTLKIQRTQQEDSAVYLCTSSPPGTDHSPLHFGNGTRLTVT.

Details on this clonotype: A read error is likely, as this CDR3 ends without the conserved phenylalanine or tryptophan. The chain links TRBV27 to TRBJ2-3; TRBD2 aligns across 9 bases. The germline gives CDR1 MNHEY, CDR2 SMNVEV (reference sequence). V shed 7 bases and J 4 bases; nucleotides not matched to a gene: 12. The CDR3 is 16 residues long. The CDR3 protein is CASTALGASGADTQYS. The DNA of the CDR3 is TGTGCCAGCACCGCCCTCGGGGCTAGCGGGGCAGATACGCAGTATTCT.

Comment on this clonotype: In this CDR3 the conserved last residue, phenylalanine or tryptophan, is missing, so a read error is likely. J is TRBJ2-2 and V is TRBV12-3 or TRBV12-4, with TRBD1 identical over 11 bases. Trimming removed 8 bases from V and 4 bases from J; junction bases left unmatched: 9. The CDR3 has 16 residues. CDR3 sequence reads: CASGTGGVGLTGELFY. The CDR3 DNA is TGTGCCAGCGGGACAGGGGGGGTGGGTCTCACCGGGGAGCTGTTTTAT.

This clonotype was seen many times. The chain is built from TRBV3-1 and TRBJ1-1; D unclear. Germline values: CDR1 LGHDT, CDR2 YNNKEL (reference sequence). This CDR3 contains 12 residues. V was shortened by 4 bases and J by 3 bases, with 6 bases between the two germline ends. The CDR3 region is CASSLEYTEAFF. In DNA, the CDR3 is TGTGCCAGCAGCCTAGAGTACACTGAAGCTTTCTTT.

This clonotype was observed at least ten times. The CDR3 coding sequence is TGTGCCAGCAGTTTCCAACTAGCAACGCAGTATTTT. It specifies CASSFQLATQYF. J is TRBJ2-3 and V is TRBV12-3 or TRBV12-4, with TRBD2 as a possible D gene (6 bases). The CDR3 extends over 12 amino acids. Trimming shortened V by 3 bases and J by 9 bases, and 10 bases separated the two germline ends.

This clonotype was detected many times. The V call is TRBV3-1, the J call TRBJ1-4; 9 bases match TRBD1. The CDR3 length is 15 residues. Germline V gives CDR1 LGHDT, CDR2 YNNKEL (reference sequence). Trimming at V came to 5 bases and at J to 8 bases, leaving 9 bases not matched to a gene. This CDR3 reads CASSYLDRGREKLFF. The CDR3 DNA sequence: TGTGCCAGCAGCTACCTGGACAGGGGCAGAGAAAAACTGTTTTTT. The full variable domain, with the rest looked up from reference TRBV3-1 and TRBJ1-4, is DTAVSQTPKYLVTQMGNDKSIKCEQNLGHDTMYWYKQDSKKFLKIMFSYNNKELIINETVPNRFSPKSPDKAHLNLHINSLELGDSAVYFCASSYLDRGREKLFFGSGTQLSVL.

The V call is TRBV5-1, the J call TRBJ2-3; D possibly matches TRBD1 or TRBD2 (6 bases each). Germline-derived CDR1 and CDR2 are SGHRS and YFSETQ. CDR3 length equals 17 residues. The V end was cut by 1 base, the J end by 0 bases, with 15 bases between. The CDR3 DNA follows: TGCGCCAGCAGCTTGTTCGGGGGCCTTGGGAGCACAGATACGCAGTATTTT. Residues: CASSLFGGLGSTDTQYF.

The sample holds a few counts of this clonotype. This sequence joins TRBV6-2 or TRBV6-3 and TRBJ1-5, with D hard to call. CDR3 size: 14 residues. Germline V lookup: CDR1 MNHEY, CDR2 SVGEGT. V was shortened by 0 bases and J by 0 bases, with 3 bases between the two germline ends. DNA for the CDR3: TGTGCCAGCAGTTACTCCCATAGCAATCAGCCCCAGCATTTT. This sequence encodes CASSYSHSNQPQHF.

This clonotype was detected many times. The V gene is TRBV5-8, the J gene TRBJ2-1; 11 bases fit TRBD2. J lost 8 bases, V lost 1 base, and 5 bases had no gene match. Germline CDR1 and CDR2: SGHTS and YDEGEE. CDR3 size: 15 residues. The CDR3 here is CASSLIGLAGDEQFF. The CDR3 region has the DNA TGTGCCAGCAGCTTGATAGGACTAGCGGGCGATGAGCAGTTCTTC.

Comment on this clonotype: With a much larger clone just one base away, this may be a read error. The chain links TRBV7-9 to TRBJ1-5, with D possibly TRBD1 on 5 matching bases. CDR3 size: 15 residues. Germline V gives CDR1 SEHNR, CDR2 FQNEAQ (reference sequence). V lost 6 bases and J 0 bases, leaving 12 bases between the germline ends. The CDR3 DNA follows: TGTGCCAGCAGTCAACAGGATTATAGCAATCAGCCCCAGCATTTT. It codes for CASSQQDYSNQPQHF.

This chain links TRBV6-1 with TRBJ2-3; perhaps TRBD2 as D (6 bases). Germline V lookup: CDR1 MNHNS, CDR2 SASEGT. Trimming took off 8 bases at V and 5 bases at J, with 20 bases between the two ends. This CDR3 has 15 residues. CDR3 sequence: CASSTAAHGGDTQYF. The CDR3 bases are TGTGCCAGCTCGACCGCGGCACACGGGGGAGATACGCAGTATTTT.

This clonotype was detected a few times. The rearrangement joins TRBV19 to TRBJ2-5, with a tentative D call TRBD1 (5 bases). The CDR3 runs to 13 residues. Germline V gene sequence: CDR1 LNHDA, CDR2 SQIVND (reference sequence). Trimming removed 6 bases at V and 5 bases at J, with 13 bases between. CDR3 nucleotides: TGTGCCAGTAGAACGCAGGGTGATGAGACCCAGTACTTC. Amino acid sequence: CASRTQGDETQYF.

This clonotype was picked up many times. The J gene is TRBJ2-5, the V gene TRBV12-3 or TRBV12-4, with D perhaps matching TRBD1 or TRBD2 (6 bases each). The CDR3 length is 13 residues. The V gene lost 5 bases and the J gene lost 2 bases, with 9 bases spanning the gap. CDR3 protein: CASSAGQQETQYF. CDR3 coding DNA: TGTGCCAGCAGTGCGGGACAACAAGAGACCCAGTACTTC.

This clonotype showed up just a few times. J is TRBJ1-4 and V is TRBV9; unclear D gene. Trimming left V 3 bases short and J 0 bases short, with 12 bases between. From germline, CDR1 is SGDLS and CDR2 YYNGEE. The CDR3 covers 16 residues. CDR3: CASSDAAKPTNEKLFF. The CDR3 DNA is TGTGCCAGCAGCGACGCCGCCAAGCCAACTAATGAAAAACTGTTTTTT.

The CDR3 nucleotides read TGTGCCAGCAGCAGTCGAGACTGGGGTCAGCCCCAGCATTTT. Protein product: CASSSRDWGQPQHF. The gene calls are TRBV7-9 and TRBJ1-5; D is unresolved. V lost 5 bases and J lost 6, with 14 bases in between. Germline-derived CDR1 and CDR2 are SEHNR and FQNEAQ (reference sequence). The CDR3 extends over 14 amino acids.

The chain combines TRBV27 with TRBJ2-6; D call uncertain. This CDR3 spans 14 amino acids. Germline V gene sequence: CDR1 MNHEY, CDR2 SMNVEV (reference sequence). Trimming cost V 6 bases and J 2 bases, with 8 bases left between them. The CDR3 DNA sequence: TGTGCCAGCAGCCTAATACCTGGGGCCAACGTCCTGACTTTC. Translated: CASSLIPGANVLTF.

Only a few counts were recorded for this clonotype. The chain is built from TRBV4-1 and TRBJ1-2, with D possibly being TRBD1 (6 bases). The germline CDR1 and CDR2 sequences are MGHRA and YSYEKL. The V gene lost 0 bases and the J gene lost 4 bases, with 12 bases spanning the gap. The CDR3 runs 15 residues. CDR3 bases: TGCGCCAGCAGCCAAGATCCGGGGACAACCTATGGCTACACCTTC. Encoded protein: CASSQDPGTTYGYTF.